These T cell receptor beta chains were read from a single sample in a study of radiation and T cells in renal cell carcinoma. TCRdb's copy holds only in-frame clones and misses some; the assay was immunoSEQ multiplex PCR. This table has around 100,000 clones, 80% to 90% appearing once. The specimen comprised blood, sampled from a patient whose treatment included radiotherapy and nephrectomy. The receptors here all came from a man aged 60 to 69 with renal cell carcinoma. Each CDR3 is given with its conserved first and last residue. The D gene is left open where the match is weak. Clone size appears in some rows only: once, few, many, or a class for an expanded clone.

>.|TRBV19|.|TRBJ2-7
TGTGCCAGTAGCCGGCGGAGGGGCAACTACGAGCAGTACTTC
CASSRRRGNYEQYF
>.|TRBV11-2|.|TRBJ1-4
TGTGCCAGCAGCATATTGCCGCTCGGGGGGGCAACTAATGAAAAACTGTTTTTT
CASSILPLGGATNEKLFF
>.|TRBV6-5|.|TRBJ2-2
TGTGCCAGCAGTTACGAGTCACCGAGGAACACCGGGGAGCTGTTTTTT
CASSYESPRNTGELFF
>.|TRBV2|.|TRBJ2-5
TGTGCCAGCAGTGAAGAGGTCGTCCAGGCCCAGTACTTC
CASSEEVVQAQYF
>.|TRBV19|.|TRBJ2-1
TGTGCCACCCATGGGGGCAGTCACCATGAGCAGTTCTTC
CATHGGSHHEQFF
>.|TRBV10-1|.|TRBJ2-2
TGCGCCAGCAGGCAGGGCGGCGGGGAGCTGTTTTTT
CASRQGGGELFF
>.|TRBV11-3|TRBD2|TRBJ2-3
TGTGCCAGCAGCCGTGGGACTAGCGGGATTACAGATACGCAGTATTTT
CASSRGTSGITDTQYF
>.|TRBV4-3|TRBD2|TRBJ2-2
TGCGCCAGCAGCCGGGGACTAGCGGGATACACCGGGGAGCTGTTTTTT
CASSRGLAGYTGELFF
>.|TRBV14|.|TRBJ2-2
TGTGCCAGCAGCCTGAACACCGGGGAGCTGTTTTTT
CASSLNTGELFF
>.|TRBV7-9|TRBD2|TRBJ2-2
TGTGCCAGCAGCTATAGCCAGGGGCGGGGACTAGCGGACACCGGGGAGCTGTTTTTT
CASSYSQGRGLADTGELFF
>.|TRBV10-3|.|TRBJ1-3
TGTGCCATCAGATATACAGGGTCCGGAAACACCATATATTTT
CAIRYTGSGNTIYF
>.|TRBV5-5|TRBD1|TRBJ2-7
TGTGCCAGCAGCTGGGACAGGGGGCGCGTCTACGAGCAGTACTTC
CASSWDRGRVYEQYF
>few|TRBV7-6|TRBD1|TRBJ2-5
TGTGCCAGCAGCTTAAATCGCCCCGGGACAGGGGGCGCCACCCAGTACTTC
CASSLNRPGTGGATQYF
>.|TRBV5-1|TRBD1|TRBJ1-1
TGCGCCAGCAGCTTGGAATCGACAGGGCCTACACCTTTCTTT
CASSLESTGPTPFF
>.|TRBV7-9|.|TRBJ2-2
TGTGCCAGCAGCTTAGTGAGGAACACCGGGGAGCTGTTTTTT
CASSLVRNTGELFF
>.|TRBV13|.|TRBJ2-7
TGTGCCAGCAGCTTCTCTCTCGGACAAGCCTACGAGCAGTACTTC
CASSFSLGQAYEQYF